This entry features one TCR beta chain sequence. These data belong to a study of CD8 T cells in Susac syndrome. Controls matched for age and sex were healthy donors. TEMRA cells underwent FACS enrichment and CD8+ and CD4+ T cells underwent negative isolation. The CDR3 has 14 amino acids. Trimming cost V 0 bases and J 8 bases, with 13 bases left between them. CDR1 KGHSH and CDR2 LQKENI come from the germline V gene. RNA in amounts of roughly 0.5 to 1 ug was reverse transcribed with random hexamers. TCR beta CDR3 was amplified by immunoSEQ multiplex PCR. This amplification extended across 54 Vbeta and 13 Jbeta segments. TCRdb analysed the immunoSEQ multiplex PCR reads with MiXCR anew, one entry per CDR3 protein. This sample has around 200,000 distinct CDR3 sequences; roughly 96% occur once, and the top ten carry about 0.095%.

This TCR derives from a human donor in good health. The rearrangement uses TRBV18 and TRBJ1-2; D uncertain. The sample comprised CD4+ T cells from PBMCs. CDR3 amino acids: CASSPPSGFGGYTF. CDR3 sequence (DNA): TGTGCCAGCTCACCACCATCGGGGTTTGGAGGCTACACCTTC.